What follows is one T cell receptor (beta chain) and its context. Germline-derived CDR1 and CDR2 are SQVTM and ANQGSEA. This CDR3 is built from 13 residues. The V gene end was trimmed by 4 bases and the J gene end by 4 bases; junction bases not matched to a gene: 6. The 5'RACE method, run with constant-segment primers, produced TCR alpha and TCR beta cDNA libraries (carrying sample barcodes and UMIs). TCRdb fed the 5' RACE reads into MiXCR, producing one record per CDR3 protein. Seen here are approximately 490,000 distinct CDR3 sequences, around 21% observed once, and the top ten hold around 13%. These data belong to a study of T-cell memory formation after mild COVID-19. Turning to the study itself: The two donors had largely donor-specific TCR clusters.

The sample taken for sequencing was PBMCs or a T cell subset sorted from them (not recorded which). The rearrangement links TRBV29-1 to TRBJ2-5, with TRBD1 matching over 7 bases. This TCR came from an adult woman who had mild COVID-19 (a few samples of this study predate the infection). Cell type and time point are not known. CDR3 loop: CSVVRGRRETQYF. CDR3 sequence (DNA): TGCAGCGTTGTAAGGGGGCGCAGAGAGACCCAGTACTTC.